Following are 27 T cell receptor beta chains from one sample sequenced in a study of Graves' ophthalmopathy and Graves' hyperthyroidism. Investigators amplified TCR beta CDR3 regions from RNA transcripts. Second-round multiplex PCR came after first-round RT-PCR with HTBI primers. Using its own MiXCR run on the multiplex PCR reads, TCRdb lists one record per CDR3 protein. This sample yields around 1,000,000 distinct CDR3 sequences, of which about 40% are seen a single time; approximately 12% belongs to the top ten. Sample: peripheral blood or thyroid tissue (not recorded which). These receptors originate from an adult man with Graves' hyperthyroidism.

The rearrangement links TRBV20-1 to TRBJ2-2; 12 nucleotides agree with TRBD2. The CDR3 extends over 17 amino acids. Germline lookup yields CDR1 DFQATT and CDR2 SNEGSKA (reference sequence). V lost 6 bases, J lost 9 bases, and 17 bases stayed unmatched. Written as DNA, the CDR3 is TGCAGTGCCATCCCCCCTACTAGCGGGGGGTTTATCCGGGAGCTGTTTTTT. This sequence encodes CSAIPPTSGGFIRELFF.

This clonotype was detected ten times or more. The rearrangement joins TRBV19 to TRBJ2-5; the D gene is possibly TRBD1 (5 bases). Germline CDR1 reads LNHDA; CDR2 reads SQIVND (reference sequence). There are 16 residues in the CDR3. Trimming shortened V by 6 bases and J by 2 bases, and 19 bases separated the two germline ends. CDR3 region: CASSLSPGQRQETQYF. The CDR3 bases are TGTGCCAGTAGCCTAAGCCCCGGACAACGACAAGAGACCCAGTACTTC.

This clonotype occurred many times. V usage is TRBV9 and J usage is TRBJ2-5; 12 nucleotides match TRBD1. The trim removed 0 bases at V and 4 bases at J, leaving 7 bases unmatched. Germline values: CDR1 SGDLS, CDR2 YYNGEE. CDR3 length equals 17 residues. The CDR3 DNA reads as TGTGCCAGCAGCGTAGAGACGGGACAGGGGGCGGCAGAGACCCAGTACTTC. It codes for CASSVETGQGAAETQYF. Based on the CDR3 plus reference TRBV9 and TRBJ2-5, the full variable domain is DSGVTQTPKHLITATGQRVTLRCSPRSGDLSVYWYQQSLDQGLQFLIQYYNGEERAKGNILERFSAQQFPDLHSELNLSSLELGDSALYFCASSVETGQGAAETQYFGPGTRLLVL.

The chain employs TRBV9 and TRBJ2-7; 8 bases align to TRBD1. This CDR3 has 14 residues. The germline V gene has CDR1 SGDLS and CDR2 YYNGEE. V lost 4 bases to trimming and J lost 3 bases; unmatched junction nucleotides: 6. CDR3 residues: CASSRRQGNYEQYF. The CDR3 DNA reads TGTGCCAGCAGCAGGAGACAGGGGAACTACGAGCAGTACTTC.

Worth noting for this clonotype: The junction departs from the called germline gene at one end, perhaps through a read error. The chain recombines TRBV9 with TRBJ2-2; the D is unclear. The CDR3 totals 17 residues. CDR1 and CDR2 (germline): SGDLS, YYNGEE. The CDR3 DNA sequence: TGCGCCAGCAGCCAAGAACCCCACAGCGCGAACACCGGGGAGCTGTTTTTT. Amino acids: CASSQEPHSANTGELFF.

The chain couples TRBV4-2 to TRBJ1-1; D not certain. The germline gives CDR1 LGHNA, CDR2 YNFKEQ. V was trimmed by 4 bases and J by 5 bases, leaving 8 bases between them. The CDR3 has 12 residues. The CDR3 nucleotides read TGTGCCAGCAGCCCTAAGGGAACTGAAGCTTTCTTT. It translates to CASSPKGTEAFF.

This clonotype was recorded many times. This chain connects TRBV20-1 to TRBJ1-6, with D tentatively TRBD1 (6 bases). The CDR3 loop spans 17 amino acids. The V gene lost 1 base and the J gene lost 0 bases, with 13 bases spanning the gap. Germline CDR1 and CDR2: DFQATT and SNEGSKA (reference sequence). The CDR3 DNA reads as TGCAGTGCTAGAGGCCCAAAGGACAGCTCCTATAATTCACCCCTCCACTTT. It specifies CSARGPKDSSYNSPLHF.

There are many counts of this clonotype. This sequence joins TRBV5-5 and TRBJ1-2; 7 bases match TRBD1. The germline V gene has CDR1 SGHKS and CDR2 YYEKEE (reference sequence). V was pared by 4 bases and J by 8 bases, with 8 bases of the junction left unmatched. This CDR3 spans 13 amino acids. In nucleotides, the CDR3 is TGTGCCAGCAGCAAAACCGGGACAGAGGGCTACACCTTC. Its protein is CASSKTGTEGYTF.

The rearrangement uses TRBV24-1 and TRBJ2-5, with 14 positions matching TRBD2. Unmatched junction bases numbered 9, after V lost 3 bases and J lost 7 bases. Germline V gene lookup returns CDR1 KGHDR and CDR2 SFDVKD. The CDR3 has 17 amino acids. This chain's CDR3 is CATSDTGLAGGLGTQYF. The DNA of the CDR3 is TGTGCCACCAGTGATACTGGACTAGCGGGAGGATTGGGGACCCAGTACTTC.

Notes on this clonotype: With a much larger clone just one base away, this may be a read error. V usage is TRBV12-3 or TRBV12-4 and J usage is TRBJ1-1; 9 nucleotides agree with TRBD1. The junction had 4 bases not matched to a gene; V was cut back by 7 bases and J by 1 base. The CDR3 totals 14 residues. This CDR3 is CASIQGQGNTEAFF. The DNA for the CDR3 is TGTGCCAGCATCCAGGGACAGGGGAACACTGAAGCTTTCTTT.

At least ten counts were recorded for this clonotype. The V and J genes are TRBV25-1 and TRBJ1-6; D unresolved. CDR3 length equals 16 residues. V lost 5 bases and J lost 0, with 11 bases in between. The germline CDR1 and CDR2 sequences are MGHDK and SYGVNS. As DNA, the CDR3 is TGTGCCAGCAGTCCCCGGGAGAGCTCCTATAATTCACCCCTCCACTTT. Translating it yields CASSPRESSYNSPLHF.

This chain connects TRBV20-1 to TRBJ2-6; no clear D. Germline V gene sequence: CDR1 DFQATT, CDR2 SNEGSKA (reference sequence). The CDR3 consists of 12 residues. V was shortened by 6 bases and J by 2 bases, with 5 bases between the two germline ends. CDR3 in DNA: TGCAGTGCGGATACTGGGGCCAACGTCCTGACTTTC. As protein: CSADTGANVLTF.

The rearrangement uses TRBV10-2 and TRBJ1-4; TRBD1 matches 10 bases. Germline values: CDR1 WSHSY, CDR2 SAAADI. The CDR3 loop spans 15 amino acids. The ends lost 5 bases at V and 5 bases at J; junction bases unmatched: 5. CDR3 coding DNA: TGCGCCAGCAGTTATGACAGGGGGCCCAATGAAAAACTGTTTTTT. Its translation: CASSYDRGPNEKLFF.

This chain joins TRBV4-1 and TRBJ1-2; TRBD1 matches at 10 bases. Trimming at V came to 4 bases and at J to 4 bases, leaving 9 bases not matched to a gene. Per the germline V gene, CDR1 is MGHRA and CDR2 is YSYEKL. CDR3 length: 16 residues. In DNA, the CDR3 is TGCGCCAGCAGCCGGGAACCCGGGACAGGGGTCTATGGCTACACCTTC. Translated: CASSREPGTGVYGYTF.

This clonotype was seen at least ten times. V gene TRBV6-4 combines with J gene TRBJ1-2, with D unclear. V lost 6 bases and J lost 10, with 6 bases in between. The CDR3 has 9 residues. CDR1 is MRHNA and CDR2 is SNTAGT in the germline V gene. The CDR3 nucleotides read TGTGCCAGCAGCGGACCCTACACCTTC. It translates to CASSGPYTF.

About this clonotype: One base away lies a much larger clone, so this may be a sequencing read error. The chain links TRBV19 to TRBJ1-1, with TRBD1 matching over 9 bases. CDR1 and CDR2 (germline): LNHDA, SQIVND (reference sequence). V trimming: 5 bases; J trimming: 6 bases; junction bases outside the gene matches: 10. This CDR3 has 15 residues. As DNA, the CDR3 is TGTGCCAGTAGTCTAATATGGGACAGGGACCCTGAAGCTTTCTTT. The encoded protein is CASSLIWDRDPEAFF.

This clonotype showed up many times. This chain joins TRBV7-9 and TRBJ1-5; D uncertain. Germline loops: CDR1 SEHNR, CDR2 FQNEAQ (reference sequence). Deletions cut 5 bases from V and 5 bases from J, with 10 bases between. The CDR3 contains 13 residues. The CDR3 bases are TGTGCCAGCAGCCGTGGGTCTCATCAGCCCCAGCATTTT. Its translation: CASSRGSHQPQHF.

This sequence joins TRBV10-3 and TRBJ1-5; 8 nucleotides line up with TRBD1. The V segment lost 0 bases and the J segment 4 bases; nucleotides outside the gene matches: 8. Germline-derived CDR1 and CDR2 are ENHRY and SYGVKD. This CDR3 is 17 amino acids long. CDR3 sequence reads: CAISESISRGLNQPQHF. In nucleotides, the CDR3 is TGTGCCATCAGTGAGTCGATCTCCAGGGGGCTTAATCAGCCCCAGCATTTT.

J is TRBJ2-7 and V is TRBV10-3; D remains unclear. Germline V gene lookup returns CDR1 ENHRY and CDR2 SYGVKD. V was clipped by 5 bases and J by 1 base, with 15 bases between them. The CDR3 runs to 15 residues. CDR3 region: CAISQDNLGSYEQYF. CDR3 bases: TGTGCCATCAGTCAAGACAACTTGGGTTCCTACGAGCAGTACTTC.

With regard to this clonotype: Germline is not matched at one junction end, which may reflect a read error. This sequence joins TRBV12-3 or TRBV12-4 and TRBJ2-5; 9 bases align to TRBD2. CDR3 length equals 17 residues. CDR3 in amino acids: CASSPGTSSFEQESQYF. The CDR3 DNA reads as TGTGCCAGCAGCCCCGGGACTAGCAGCTTCGAACAAGAGTCCCAGTACTTC.

The rearrangement links TRBV20-1 to TRBJ1-5, with 10 nucleotides matching TRBD1. The CDR3 covers 17 residues. V lost 0 bases, J lost 6 bases, and 11 bases stayed unmatched. Per germline, CDR1 DFQATT and CDR2 SNEGSKA (reference sequence). The CDR3 DNA sequence: TGCAGTGCTAGAGACCGGGACAGGGGTTCGATTATTCAGCCCCAGCATTTT. This translates into CSARDRDRGSIIQPQHF.

V and J are TRBV11-2 and TRBJ2-1; 8 nucleotides agree with TRBD1. CDR3 length: 17 residues. Trimming cost V 4 bases and J 2 bases; bases outside gene matches: 10. Germline assignment: CDR1 SGHAT and CDR2 FQNNGV. The CDR3 sequence: CASSSTDRGKAYNEQFF. For the CDR3, the DNA is TGTGCCAGCAGCTCAACAGACAGGGGTAAGGCCTACAATGAGCAGTTCTTC.

The CDR3 is CASRARDRNEKLFF. In DNA, the CDR3 is TGTGCCAGCAGGGCCCGGGACAGAAATGAAAAACTGTTTTTT. V gene TRBV13 combines with J gene TRBJ1-4; TRBD1 agrees at 7 bases. Germline CDR1 and CDR2: PRHDT and FYEKMQ (reference sequence). The CDR3 consists of 14 residues. J was trimmed by 5 bases and V by 6 bases; bases with no gene match: 6.

The J gene is TRBJ1-1, the V gene TRBV25-1, with 7 bases lining up with TRBD1. The germline V gene has CDR1 MGHDK and CDR2 SYGVNS. The junction had 5 bases not matched to a gene; V was cut back by 6 bases and J by 1 base. CDR3 length: 14 residues. The CDR3 protein is CASRMDRTNTEAFF. CDR3 DNA: TGTGCCAGCAGGATGGACAGGACGAACACTGAAGCTTTCTTT.

The table lists this clonotype with many counts. The V call is TRBV5-5, the J call TRBJ1-2, with a tentative D call TRBD1 (6 bases). Germline V gene sequence: CDR1 SGHKS, CDR2 YYEKEE (reference sequence). V was cut by 4 bases and J by 2 bases, with 18 bases left in between. This CDR3 has 16 amino acids. This CDR3 reads CASSRDIIGSNYGYTF. In DNA, the CDR3 is TGTGCCAGCAGCCGGGACATTATTGGCAGCAACTATGGCTACACCTTC.

In its sample, this clonotype was seen a few times. This chain links TRBV7-3 with TRBJ2-3; tentatively, D is TRBD1 or TRBD2 (5 bases each). This CDR3 comprises 20 residues. V lost 5 bases, J lost 2 bases, and 29 bases lay in between. CDR1 SGHTA and CDR2 FQGTGA come from the germline V gene. CDR3 DNA sequence: TGTGCCAGCAGCCTACCGTTTAGCTTGAGGGACCTACGAAACACAGATACGCAGTATTTT. Translated, it gives CASSLPFSLRDLRNTDTQYF.

The chain joins TRBV2 to TRBJ1-2, with D uncertain. Germline V CDR1 and CDR2: SNHLY, FYNNEI. Trimming stripped 10 bases from V and 8 bases from J, with 17 bases between. The CDR3 totals 12 residues. This CDR3 reads CANMGQLTGYTF. In DNA, the CDR3 is TGTGCCAACATGGGCCAATTAACAGGCTACACCTTC.